These 2 T cell receptor beta chains originate from one sample sequenced in a study of blood T cell repertoires in COVID-19 (TCRdb year 2020). The receptor library was made with the immunoSEQ multiplex PCR assay. In its TCRdb copy, this immuneACCESS table keeps in-frame sequences only and misses some clones. Where compared with another copy, unresolved V genes explain less than half of these, and the others have no known cause. The sample data list some 59,000 clones, and 80% to 85% of these were observed just once. The ten largest make up approximately 20% of the sample. Sequenced input: peripheral blood. Receptors were obtained from a man in his thirties or forties with COVID-19, enrolled during active disease.

The chain couples TRBV9 to TRBJ2-1; the match to TRBD1 covers 12 bases. This CDR3 contains 16 residues. J lost 6 bases, V lost 0 bases, and 4 bases had no gene match. CDR1 and CDR2 (germline): SGDLS, YYNGEE. The CDR3 loop reads CASSVGGTGGINEQFF. CDR3 bases: TGTGCCAGCAGCGTAGGCGGGACAGGGGGCATCAATGAGCAGTTCTTC.

The chain couples TRBV28 to TRBJ1-2, with TRBD1 matching 12 bases. Trimming took 2 bases from V and 2 from J; bases not matched to a gene: 6. Germline V gene sequence: CDR1 MDHEN, CDR2 SYDVKM. There are 17 residues in the CDR3. In DNA, the CDR3 is TGTGCCAGCAGTTTACTTCCCGGGACAGGGGGCAACTATGGCTACACCTTC. Encoded protein: CASSLLPGTGGNYGYTF.